These 22 T cell receptor beta chains were all obtained from the same sample, sequenced in a study of cytomegalovirus exposure and HLA in healthy donors. It was with 60 Vbeta and 13 Jbeta primers that the PCR ran. TCRdb's table, derived via immunoSEQ multiplex PCR, lists solely in-frame clones and lacks some. The table records 210,000 or so clones, roughly four fifths of them present only once. The sequenced material came from PBMCs. These receptors came from a woman aged 40 to 50 in good health and CMV-seronegative.

The V call is TRBV7-3, the J call TRBJ2-5, with D tentatively TRBD1 (5 bases). CDR1 and CDR2 (germline): SGHTA, FQGTGA. The CDR3 runs 14 residues. The V and J ends lost 5 bases and 1 base respectively, with 11 bases between them. The CDR3 here is CASSPTGLQETQYF. As DNA, the CDR3 is TGTGCCAGCAGCCCCACAGGTCTCCAAGAGACCCAGTACTTC.

This chain uses TRBV14 with TRBJ1-4; a weak D match, TRBD1 (6 bases). The CDR3 extends over 15 amino acids. The V and J ends lost 4 bases and 8 bases respectively, with 17 bases between them. Looked up from germline, CDR1 is SGHDN and CDR2 is FVKESK. CDR3 coding DNA: TGTGCCAGCAGCCGGAATACAGGGATGGGGGAAAAACTGTTTTTT. Translating it yields CASSRNTGMGEKLFF. The full variable domain, in which reference TRBV14 and TRBJ1-4 provide the parts outside the CDR3, is EAGVTQFPSHSVIEKGQTVTLRCDPISGHDNLYWYRRVMGKEIKFLLHFVKESKQDESGMPNNRFLAERTGGTYSTLKVQPAELEDSGVYFCASSRNTGMGEKLFFGSGTQLSVL.

This chain joins TRBV7-9 and TRBJ2-3; D is perhaps TRBD2 (6 bases). Germline V gives CDR1 SEHNR, CDR2 FQNEAQ (reference sequence). The CDR3 has 13 amino acids. Trimming took off 8 bases at V and 6 bases at J, with 15 bases between the two ends. The CDR3: CASVRGPQDTQYF. CDR3 bases: TGTGCCAGCGTGCGGGGCCCCCAGGATACGCAGTATTTT.

V gene TRBV7-9 combines with J gene TRBJ2-5, with 7 bases lining up with TRBD2. CDR3 length equals 14 residues. CDR1 is SEHNR, CDR2 FQNEAQ, per germline (reference sequence). V lost 8 bases to trimming and J lost 3 bases; unmatched junction nucleotides: 9. In nucleotides, the CDR3 is TGTGCCAGCTCCCCCTGGGGGGGGGAAGAGACCCAGTACTTC. Translation: CASSPWGGEETQYF.

The table lists this clone with a count of one. The chain uses TRBV7-3 and TRBJ2-3; D uncertain. Between the trimmed V and J ends, which lost 0 bases and 5 bases, there was a span of 6 bases. The CDR3 contains 13 residues. The V gene's germline CDR1 is SGHTA and CDR2 FQGTGA. This CDR3 is CASSLTAQDTQYF. The DNA for the CDR3 is TGTGCCAGCAGCTTAACGGCCCAAGATACGCAGTATTTT.

A note on this clone: A read error is likely, as this CDR3 ends without the conserved phenylalanine or tryptophan. This sequence joins TRBV15 and TRBJ2-7; 7 nucleotides align to TRBD2. CDR3 size: 16 residues. Germline loops: CDR1 LNHNV, CDR2 YYDKDF (reference sequence). V lost 1 base, J lost 1 base, and 7 bases stayed unmatched. The chain's CDR3 is CATSRGLAASSYEQYL. The CDR3 DNA is TGTGCCACCAGCAGAGGACTAGCCGCTAGTTCCTACGAGCAGTACCTC.

The V and J genes are TRBV6-5 and TRBJ1-6; D is unclear. CDR3 length equals 14 residues. V lost 2 bases and J lost 13, with 15 bases in between. Germline V gene data show CDR1 as MNHEY and CDR2 as SVGAGI. As DNA, the CDR3 is TGTGCCAGCAGTTACGTGCACCCCCCTAACCCCCTCCACTTT. Amino acids: CASSYVHPPNPLHF.

The chain carries TRBV27 and TRBJ2-7; D is perhaps TRBD2 (7 bases). CDR3 length equals 13 residues. V lost 7 bases and J 3 bases, leaving 13 bases between the germline ends. Germline CDR1 MNHEY, CDR2 SMNVEV (reference sequence). The chain's CDR3 is CASTNRGGYEQYF. As DNA, the CDR3 is TGTGCCAGCACAAATAGGGGGGGCTACGAGCAGTACTTC.

The chain carries TRBV11-2 and TRBJ1-4; D remains unclear. The CDR3 covers 12 residues. V was shortened by 3 bases and J by 8 bases, with 7 bases between the two germline ends. CDR1 and CDR2 (germline): SGHAT, FQNNGV. CDR3 in amino acids: CASSFGKEKLFF. CDR3 nucleotides: TGTGCCAGCAGCTTCGGGAAAGAAAAACTGTTTTTT. Combining the CDR3 with reference TRBV11-2 and TRBJ1-4 gives the whole variable domain EAGVAQSPRYKIIEKRQSVAFWCNPISGHATLYWYQQILGQGPKLLIQFQNNGVVDDSQLPKDRFSAERLKGVDSTLKIQPAKLEDSAVYLCASSFGKEKLFFGSGTQLSVL.

The V and J genes are TRBV5-1 and TRBJ2-5; D might be TRBD1 (6 bases). Trimming cost V 0 bases and J 5 bases, with 11 bases left between them. The CDR3 is 14 amino acids. Germline V lookup: CDR1 SGHRS, CDR2 YFSETQ. CDR3 sequence reads: CASSLAPGAETQYF. CDR3 sequence (DNA): TGCGCCAGCAGCTTGGCCCCAGGGGCGGAGACCCAGTACTTC.

Comments on this clone: Other DNA sequences of this sample code for an identical CDR3. The chain couples TRBV19 to TRBJ2-5; D perhaps matches TRBD2 (6 bases). The CDR3 is 14 amino acids. Trimming left V 1 base short and J 4 bases short, with 10 bases between. Germline CDR1 reads LNHDA; CDR2 reads SQIVND (reference sequence). The CDR3 loop is CASSIAGGRETQYF. DNA of the CDR3: TGTGCCAGTAGTATAGCAGGAGGGAGAGAGACCCAGTACTTC.

The V and J genes are TRBV6-6 and TRBJ1-2; 9 nucleotides match TRBD1. Trimming took 6 bases from V and 8 from J; bases not matched to a gene: 7. The CDR3 totals 13 residues. Per the germline V gene, CDR1 is MNHNY and CDR2 is SVGAGI (reference sequence). This chain's CDR3 is CASSPGQGEGYTF. The CDR3 DNA reads TGTGCCAGCAGCCCGGGACAGGGAGAAGGCTACACCTTC.

The chain couples TRBV6-5 to TRBJ1-4, with a tentative D call TRBD1 (5 bases). V lost 5 bases and J 5 bases, leaving 12 bases between the germline ends. The CDR3 contains 14 residues. Germline loops: CDR1 MNHEY, CDR2 SVGAGI. As DNA, the CDR3 is TGTGCCAGCAGTCTGACAGTGGAGAATGAAAAACTGTTTTTT. Its translation is CASSLTVENEKLFF.

The chain has TRBV4-2 and TRBJ2-2, with 10 bases that match TRBD1. The germline CDR1 and CDR2 sequences are LGHNA and YNFKEQ. V lost 0 bases to trimming and J lost 3 bases; unmatched junction nucleotides: 7. The CDR3 is 18 amino acids. For the CDR3, the DNA is TGTGCCAGCAGCCAAGATATCGGGACAGGGGTTGACACCGGGGAGCTGTTTTTT. Its protein product is CASSQDIGTGVDTGELFF.

The genes are TRBV28 and TRBJ2-7, with a tentative D call TRBD2 (7 bases). The CDR3 covers 11 residues. Trimming removed 6 bases from V and 9 bases from J, with 12 bases in between. CDR1 is MDHEN and CDR2 is SYDVKM in the germline V gene. In DNA, the CDR3 is TGTGCCAGCAGCGGGGGGCGCGGGCAGTACTTC. Translation: CASSGGRGQYF.

The CDR3 spells CASSGGGWTGELFF. CDR3 nucleotide sequence: TGTGCCAGCAGTGGGGGGGGGTGGACCGGGGAGCTGTTTTTT. The chain is built from TRBV6-1 and TRBJ2-2, with 7 bases identical to TRBD2. V shed 4 bases, J shed 5 bases, and the junction held 4 bases outside the gene matches. CDR1 MNHNS and CDR2 SASEGT come from the germline V gene. The CDR3 is 14 amino acids.

The chain is built from TRBV2 and TRBJ2-7; tentatively, D is TRBD1 (6 bases). CDR3 length equals 14 residues. In germline, CDR1 is SNHLY, CDR2 FYNNEI. V was shortened by 6 bases and J by 2 bases, with 14 bases between the two germline ends. The CDR3 protein is CASRSRGAAYEQYF. As DNA, the CDR3 is TGTGCCAGCAGGAGCAGGGGCGCCGCCTACGAGCAGTACTTC. Combining the CDR3 with reference TRBV2 and TRBJ2-7 gives the whole variable domain EPEVTQTPSHQVTQMGQEVILRCVPISNHLYFYWYRQILGQKVEFLVSFYNNEISEKSEIFDDQFSVERPDGSNFTLKIRSTKLEDSAMYFCASRSRGAAYEQYFGPGTRLTVT.

The chain combines TRBV11-2 with TRBJ1-1, with TRBD1 matching 7 bases. The ends lost 6 bases at V and 4 bases at J; junction bases unmatched: 8. This CDR3 has 14 residues. Germline V gene lookup returns CDR1 SGHAT and CDR2 FQNNGV. The CDR3 nucleotides are TGTGCCAGCAGGGAGGGACAGCTCGTCACTGAAGCTTTCTTT. This encodes CASREGQLVTEAFF.

On this clone: Other DNA sequences within the sample encode an identical CDR3. The J gene is TRBJ2-2, the V gene TRBV18, with 7 positions matching TRBD1. CDR3 size: 15 residues. The germline V gene has CDR1 KGHSH and CDR2 LQKENI. After removal of 2 bases from V and 2 bases from J, the junction contained 2 bases not matched to a gene. CDR3 sequence (DNA): TGTGCCAGCTCACCAAGACAGGGTAACACCGGGGAGCTGTTTTTT. It translates to CASSPRQGNTGELFF.

J is TRBJ2-1 and V is TRBV11-2, with unresolved D. The germline V gene encodes CDR1 SGHAT and CDR2 FQNNGV. The length of the CDR3 is 13 residues. The V gene lost 4 bases and the J gene lost 4 bases, with 8 bases spanning the gap. CDR3 nucleotides: TGTGCCAGCAGCTCCCAGGCTTACAATGAGCAGTTCTTC. Amino acid sequence: CASSSQAYNEQFF.

CDR3 DNA sequence: TGTGCCAGTAGCCTCACACGGGGGGACTATGGCTACACCTTC. Protein: CASSLTRGDYGYTF. This rearrangement joins TRBV19 to TRBJ1-2; possibly TRBD1 for D (5 bases). V was clipped by 6 bases and J by 3 bases, with 14 bases between them. Germline CDR1 LNHDA, CDR2 SQIVND (reference sequence). CDR3 length: 14 residues.

The V call is TRBV23-1, the J call TRBJ2-5; 7 bases map to TRBD1. The J call is uncertain, as TRBJ2-7 better fits the DNA end. TRBV23-1 is an ORF, and what it does is uncertain. The CDR3 is 14 amino acids. Written as DNA, the CDR3 is TGCGCCAGCCGCCTCGGGACAGACTCCTACGAGCAGTACTTC. This encodes CASRLGTDSYEQYF.